This T cell receptor beta chain was captured by sequencing in a study of T cells in tuberculosis (dated by TCRdb to the late 2010s). At the level of the whole study: To characterize T cells specific for the mycobacterial lipid antigen glucose monomycolate (GMM), the study used CD1B tetramers together with high-throughput TCR immunosequencing. With over 8 people per group, a South African clinical cohort compared IGRA-negative adolescents, IGRA-positive adolescents with latent tuberculosis, and adults with active tuberculosis. PBMC from active tuberculosis patients were archived either before standard anti-tuberculosis treatment began or within 7 days of its start.

TCR libraries were generated with the immunoSEQ multiplex PCR assay, using TCR-beta and/or TCR-alpha/delta assays for each sample. Amplified TCR libraries were sequenced on the Illumina high-throughput platform. For the original study's pipeline: Clustering and dimensionality reduction relied on pairwise TCRdist distances among GMM-specific receptors from T cells that were either sorted ex vivo or expanded in vitro. Each clinical repertoire was assigned a mean NN-distance score, defined as the average TCRdist to the nearest 10% of tetramer-positive reference sequences. GEM TCR motif frequency was calculated as the fraction of unique TCRs that matched known GEM sequences by V/J usage and CDR3 length. Active tuberculosis was classified by linear discriminant analysis with leave-one-out cross-validation, implemented in scikit-learn. Not all clones reach the TCRdb copy of this immuneACCESS table, which keeps in-frame sequences only. Checked studies attribute under half of the gap to unresolved V genes and leave the rest unexplained. Clone size and V and J calls were adopted from that table, with D and trimming inferred from the DNA. The sample contains fewer than 55,000 clones, roughly 96% of them found a single time. The ten largest clones represent about 1.3% of the sample.

With regard to this clone: Its specific antigen is unknown. Base-call qualities are not available, and no considerably larger clone is one nucleotide away.

Study-wide findings and limitations: The smaller NN-distances were partly driven by shorter CDR3-alpha lengths in active tuberculosis patients, and the difference for TCR-beta did not reach statistical significance. Active tuberculosis TCR-alpha repertoires showed smaller mean NN-distances to GMM-specific TCRs than IGRA-negative controls, suggesting clonal expansion of these TCRs. Which clinical samples got chosen depended on the availability of cryopreserved specimens, and the active tuberculosis cases were adults, whereas the controls were adolescents. Using GEM motif frequencies, a classifier achieved 70% accuracy, whereas a classifier built on the diverse GMM-specific repertoire got to nearly 90% accuracy (AUROC roughly 0.9).

Read against the paper, the sample's time point label means: new active TB diagnosis, blood taken before or within 7 days of starting treatment. The active tuberculosis patients were newly diagnosed, HIV-seronegative South African adults aged 18 years or older. Confirmation of active tuberculosis came from positive sputum smear microscopy and/or a positive M. tuberculosis culture. Immunosequencing was performed on unsorted cryopreserved PBMC and covered about 110,000 T cells per clinical donor on average. The sample consisted of PBMCs, taken at tuberculosis diagnosis. The clonotype originates from an adult with tuberculosis.

The CDR3 region reads CASGRDRVETQYF. The DNA sequence follows: TGTGCCAGCGGCCGGGACAGGGTTGAGACCCAGTACTTC. Here the chain combines TRBV25-1 and TRBJ2-5; 9 bases in the junction line up with TRBD1. CDR1 and CDR2, per the germline V gene, are MGHDK and SYGVNS. Inclusive of the bounding cysteine and phenylalanine, the CDR3 is 13 residues long. This entry keeps only the CDR3 DNA: 39 bases, framed from base 1. V lost 8 bases and J lost 5 bases, and the count of bases not matched to a germline gene is 6.